This T cell receptor (beta chain) was sequenced during a study of blood T cell repertoires in COVID-19. The protocol was immunoSEQ multiplex PCR, while the TCRdb copy is restricted to in-frame clones and leaves out a portion. The sample includes 300,000 to 450,000 clones, approximately 87% of them seen just once. The CDR3 is made up of 14 amino acids. Germline V gene data show CDR1 as WSHSY and CDR2 as SAAADI. Trimming took 5 bases from V and 5 from J, leaving 16 bases between them. This clone was seen just once. The rearrangement uses TRBV10-2 and TRBJ2-7, with D tentatively TRBD1 (6 bases). What was sequenced was PBMCs or T cells enriched from blood (not recorded which). The clonotype was recovered from a man younger than 45 who had recovered from COVID-19. DNA of the CDR3: TGCGCCAGCAGTCCTAGAAGGACAGTTGACGAGCAGTACTTC. It yields the protein CASSPRRTVDEQYF.